This T cell receptor (beta chain) was recorded in a study of cytomegalovirus exposure and HLA in healthy donors. Study-level findings and limits: Later on, an analysis found that several of the most significant clusters appeared to be linked to common viral pathogens, which included parvovirus B19.

The PCR was carried out with 60 Vbeta primers and 13 Jbeta primers. The data were produced by immunoSEQ multiplex PCR, yet TCRdb's version contains in-frame clones alone and is incomplete. The repertoire consists of fewer than 150,000 clones, with around 75% occurring once and the leading ten covering about 2.9%. The CDR3 has 14 amino acids. Trimming pared 5 bases from V and 2 bases from J, leaving 11 bases between. The V gene's germline CDR1 is SGHTA and CDR2 FQGNSA. To note about this clone: Its antigen remains unknown.

The chain carries TRBV7-2 and TRBJ2-3, with D unclear. Sequenced: PBMCs. This sequence originates from a man between 35 and 55 years old in good health and CMV-seronegative. This CDR3 reads CASSQYVNTDTQYF. The CDR3 DNA reads as TGTGCCAGCAGCCAGTATGTAAACACAGATACGCAGTATTTT.